This T cell receptor beta chain originates from a study of early stage breast cancer tumors (dated by TCRdb to 2016 to 2017). For context, the study as a whole: Of the 15 to 20 invasive breast tumors, around twelve were found to be estrogen receptor-positive, progesterone receptor-positive and HER2-negative. Eight of the 12 ER+/PR+/HER2- tumors were invasive ductal carcinomas, while the other four were invasive lobular carcinomas. Across all samples, around 2.9 million templates representing approximately 1 million unique clonotypes were detected. The average read coverage per sample was approximately 9.8-fold. The full study reports these points: Analysis by tumor subtype was prevented by the small cohort size. Chain pairing and functional markers such as CD4, CD8 and FOXP3 were not captured by bulk genomic DNA sequencing of unsorted cells. Enriched TCRB sequences shared across patients were found to be mostly commonly generated sequences that were unlikely to play an important role in the tumor microenvironment. Repertoires from blood and normal breast were more alike than repertoires from blood and tumor, and in about 85% of the 16 patients, comparing each tissue with blood separated tumor from normal. Compared with adjacent normal breast tissue, tumors had roughly 2.5-fold higher T cell density and higher clonality.

From a lookup of the germline V gene, CDR1 and CDR2 are SGHTA and FQGNSA. CDR3 length: 13 amino acids, cysteine to phenylalanine. Only the CDR3 part of the read is kept: 39 bases, read in frame from the first base. Trimming at the junction amounts to 3 bases on V and 3 bases on J, and the germline ends lie 8 bases apart. About 17-50 mg of tumor tissue was diced, and more than 3 ug of DNA was typically obtained. The study profiled bulk TCR beta-chain repertoires in matched peripheral blood, tumor and adjacent normal breast tissue taken from fewer than 20 patients with early-stage breast cancer. Once resection was done, tumor tissue identified by eye was cut out and put into prechilled RNAlater. Tumor tissue (about 18-50 mg) was diced and then homogenized with a TissueLyser II in RLTplus buffer containing beta-mercaptoethanol and antifoaming agent. The Qiagen AllPrep DNA/RNA Mini kit was used for genomic DNA extraction.

Turning to this clone: Its antigen target is currently unknown. It has no much larger one-base neighbor in the sample; base qualities were not kept.

Each sample was amplified as two independent genomic DNA replicates: about 0.54 ug for blood and roughly 1.4 ug for tumor or normal breast. Following the manufacturer's instructions, the ImmunoSeq Intro kit was used to carry out TCRB sequencing on genomic DNA. Multiplex PCR was run for around 30 cycles using proprietary primers and spike-in control sequences for absolute quantification. An 87-bp fragment spanning the CDR3 and flanking V and J genes was sequenced with single-end 150-bp reads. Each lane of an Illumina MiSeq using version 3.0 chemistry carried seven multiplexed samples, with two replicates per sample. The authors' analysis ran thus. The vendor's proprietary pipeline processed the raw data and merged both replicates into a single result for each sample. Productive rearrangements sharing the V-gene family, CDR3 amino acid sequence and J-gene segment were defined as clonotypes. To compute clonality, the normalized Shannon entropy (Pielou evenness) of TCRB abundances was subtracted from 1. T cell density was estimated by dividing total templates by the number of input cells inferred from the DNA input amount. Recon was used with default parameters to estimate total repertoire diversity and clonality. Clonotypes with over 0.1% abundance in tumor and at least 32-fold higher abundance in tumor than in normal breast were defined as tumor-enriched. The clones in this table, taken by TCRdb from immuneACCESS, are in-frame only. Not every clone is retained; where verified, under half of the shortfall comes from an unresolved V gene, and the cause of the rest is unknown. V, J and clone size were drawn from that table, and D and trimming were deduced from the DNA. The sample table contains roughly 10,000 clones; only one count was recorded for about 80% of them. 14% of the sample is taken by the ten largest.

The clonotype comes from a person aged 65 to 85 with breast cancer. The specimen was breast tumor tissue. The chain uses TRBV7-2 and TRBJ1-2, with an unclear D gene assignment. The DNA sequence is as follows: TGTGCCAGCAGCTTTCGAGAAGACTATGGCTACACCTTC. Translated, this is CASSFREDYGYTF.